The sequence of this T cell receptor (beta chain) was determined in a study of OX40 agonist ivuxolimab in advanced cancers. Study at large: The study treated patients with ivuxolimab, an agonistic anti-OX40 (CD134) antibody. Patients with prior anti-PD-1, anti-PD-L1 or anti-CTLA-4 therapy were eligible; about 41% had some.

Between the trimmed V and J ends, which lost 0 bases and 1 base, there was a span of 9 bases. The CDR3 sequence is 15 residues long. Germline CDR1 and CDR2: MNHEY and SVGAGI. On this clone: Antigen: not known.

Broader study findings: Researchers did not establish what antigens the expanded peripheral T cells target. Doses of 0.1 to 3.0 mg/kg were accompanied by clonal expansion of CD4+ and CD8+ blood T cells by week 6.

TCRdb's copy holds only in-frame clones and misses some; the assay was immunoSEQ multiplex PCR. Among tens of thousands of clones listed, 84% were seen once. The chain has TRBV6-5 and TRBJ1-2; D gene ambiguous. This TCR derives from an adult with an advanced solid tumor such as melanoma, head and neck, liver or kidney cancer. The sample consisted of CD4+ or CD8+ T cells sorted from blood, taken in a trial of the OX40 agonist ivuxolimab. For the CDR3, the DNA is TGTGCCAGCAGTTACTCGGGCCAGGTTAACTATGGCTACACCTTC. This encodes CASSYSGQVNYGYTF.